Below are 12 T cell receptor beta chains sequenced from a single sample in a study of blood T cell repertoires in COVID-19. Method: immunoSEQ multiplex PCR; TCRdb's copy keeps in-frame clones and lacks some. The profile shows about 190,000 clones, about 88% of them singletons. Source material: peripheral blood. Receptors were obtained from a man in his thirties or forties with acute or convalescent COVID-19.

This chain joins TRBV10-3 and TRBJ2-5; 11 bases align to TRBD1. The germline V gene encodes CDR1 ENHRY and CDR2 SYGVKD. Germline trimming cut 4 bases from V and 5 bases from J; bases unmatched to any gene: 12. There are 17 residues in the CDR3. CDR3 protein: CAISGSRTGGHGETQYF. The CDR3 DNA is TGTGCCATCAGTGGGTCCAGGACAGGGGGCCACGGGGAGACCCAGTACTTC.

Here the CDR3 reads CASREEADTQYF. CDR3 DNA: TGCGCCAGCAGAGAGGAGGCAGATACGCAGTATTTT. The rearrangement links TRBV5-1 to TRBJ2-3; possible D gene TRBD2, 5 bases. This CDR3 contains 12 residues. V gave up 5 bases and J gave up 4 bases, with 8 bases separating them. CDR1 and CDR2 from the germline V gene are SGHRS and YFSETQ.

The DNA of the CDR3 is TGTGCCACCAGCAGGTCCCTAGCGGGAGCATACAATGAGCAGTTCTTC. Its translation is CATSRSLAGAYNEQFF. The chain combines TRBV15 with TRBJ2-1; 10 positions agree with TRBD2. This CDR3 is 16 amino acids long. Germline V gives CDR1 LNHNV, CDR2 YYDKDF (reference sequence). After removal of 3 bases from V and 4 bases from J, the junction contained 6 bases not matched to a gene.

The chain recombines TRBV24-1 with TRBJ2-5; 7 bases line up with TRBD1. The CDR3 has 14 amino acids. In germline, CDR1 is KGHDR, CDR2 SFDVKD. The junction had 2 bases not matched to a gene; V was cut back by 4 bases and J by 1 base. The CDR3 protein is CATSDRDSQETQYF. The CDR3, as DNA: TGTGCCACCAGTGACAGGGACAGCCAAGAGACCCAGTACTTC.

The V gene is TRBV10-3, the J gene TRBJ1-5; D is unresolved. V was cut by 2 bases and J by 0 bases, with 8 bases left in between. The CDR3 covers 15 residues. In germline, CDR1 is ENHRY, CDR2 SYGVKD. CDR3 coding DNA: TGTGCCATCAGTGAGGGGCAGAATAGCAATCAGCCCCAGCATTTT. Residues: CAISEGQNSNQPQHF.

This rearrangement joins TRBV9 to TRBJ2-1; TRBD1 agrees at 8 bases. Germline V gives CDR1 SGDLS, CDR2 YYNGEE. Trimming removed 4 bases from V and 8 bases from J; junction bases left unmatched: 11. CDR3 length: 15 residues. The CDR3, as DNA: TGTGCCAGCAGCCTTACAGGGGGGTTTGATGATGAGCAGTTCTTC. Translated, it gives CASSLTGGFDDEQFF.

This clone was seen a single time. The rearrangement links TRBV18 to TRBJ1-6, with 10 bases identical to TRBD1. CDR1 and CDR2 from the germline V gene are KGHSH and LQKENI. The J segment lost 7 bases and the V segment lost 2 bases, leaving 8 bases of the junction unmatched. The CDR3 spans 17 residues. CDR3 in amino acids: CASSPIPGQGNNSPLHF. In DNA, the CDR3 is TGTGCCAGCTCACCAATTCCGGGACAGGGGAACAATTCACCCCTCCACTTT.

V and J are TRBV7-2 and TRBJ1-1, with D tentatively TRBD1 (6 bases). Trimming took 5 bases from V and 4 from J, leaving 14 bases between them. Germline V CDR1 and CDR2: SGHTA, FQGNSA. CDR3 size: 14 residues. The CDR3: CASSLRGRGTEAFF. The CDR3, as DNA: TGTGCCAGCAGCCTACGCGGCAGGGGCACTGAAGCTTTCTTT.

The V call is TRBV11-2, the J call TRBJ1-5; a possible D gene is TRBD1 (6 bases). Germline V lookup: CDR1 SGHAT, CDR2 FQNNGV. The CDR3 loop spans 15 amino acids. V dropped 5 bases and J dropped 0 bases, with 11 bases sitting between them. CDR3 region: CASSLGQFSNQPQHF. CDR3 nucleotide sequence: TGTGCCAGCAGCCTAGGACAGTTTAGCAATCAGCCCCAGCATTTT.

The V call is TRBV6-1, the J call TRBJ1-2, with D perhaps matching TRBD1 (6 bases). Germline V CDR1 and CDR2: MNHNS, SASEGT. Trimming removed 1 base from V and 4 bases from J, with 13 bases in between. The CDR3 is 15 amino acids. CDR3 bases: TGTGCCAGCAGTGAAGAGGGGGGGAACTTCTATGGCTACACCTTC. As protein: CASSEEGGNFYGYTF.

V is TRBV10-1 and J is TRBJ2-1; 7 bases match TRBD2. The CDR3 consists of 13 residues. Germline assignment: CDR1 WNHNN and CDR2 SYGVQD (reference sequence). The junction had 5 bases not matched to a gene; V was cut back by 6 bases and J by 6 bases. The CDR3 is CASRAGFGNEQFF. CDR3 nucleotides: TGCGCCAGCAGAGCGGGATTTGGCAATGAGCAGTTCTTC.

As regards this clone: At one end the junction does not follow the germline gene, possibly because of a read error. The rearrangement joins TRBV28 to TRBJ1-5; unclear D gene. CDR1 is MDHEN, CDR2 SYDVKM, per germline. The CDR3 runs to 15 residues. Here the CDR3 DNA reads TGTGCTAGCAGAATGTCCCTCACGGGCAATCAGCCCCAGCATTTT. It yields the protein CASRMSLTGNQPQHF.